This T cell receptor beta chain came from a study of OX40 agonist ivuxolimab in advanced cancers. Study-level findings and limits: There was clonal expansion of CD4+ and CD8+ blood T cells by week 6 at 0.1 to 3.0 mg/kg.

Repertoires were generated with immunoSEQ multiplex PCR, while TCRdb's copy carries only in-frame clones and drops some. The data show about 51,000 clones, with about 80% seen just once and 2% to 2.5% held by the top ten. This clone was seen only a few times. Its specificity is unknown. This CDR3 is 14 amino acids long. The V gene end was trimmed by 6 bases and the J gene end by 7 bases; junction bases not matched to a gene: 9. The germline V gene has CDR1 MGHRA and CDR2 YSYEKL. The sample consisted of CD4+ or CD8+ T cells sorted from blood, taken in a trial of the OX40 agonist ivuxolimab. The receptor was isolated from an adult with an advanced solid tumor such as melanoma, head and neck, liver or kidney cancer. V and J are TRBV4-1 and TRBJ1-3; the match to TRBD1 covers 7 bases. The CDR3 spells CASRTGQASNTIYF. CDR3 nucleotides: TGCGCCAGCAGGACAGGGCAAGCGTCGAACACCATATATTTT.